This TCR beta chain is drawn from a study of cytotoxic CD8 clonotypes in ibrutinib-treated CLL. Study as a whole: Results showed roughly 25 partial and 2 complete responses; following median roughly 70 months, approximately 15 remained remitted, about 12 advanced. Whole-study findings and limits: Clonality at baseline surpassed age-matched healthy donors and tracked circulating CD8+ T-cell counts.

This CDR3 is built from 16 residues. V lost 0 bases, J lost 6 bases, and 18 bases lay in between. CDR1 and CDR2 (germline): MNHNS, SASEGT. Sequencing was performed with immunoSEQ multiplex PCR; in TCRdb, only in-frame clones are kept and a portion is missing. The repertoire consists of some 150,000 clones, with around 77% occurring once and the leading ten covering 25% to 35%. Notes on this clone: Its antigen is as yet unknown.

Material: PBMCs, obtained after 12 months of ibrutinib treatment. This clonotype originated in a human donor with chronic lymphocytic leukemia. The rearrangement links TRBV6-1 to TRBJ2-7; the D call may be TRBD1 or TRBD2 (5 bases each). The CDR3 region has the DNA TGTGCCAGCAGTGAAGCGCTGGGATTCGGGGCTCTCGAGCAGTACTTC. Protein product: CASSEALGFGALEQYF.